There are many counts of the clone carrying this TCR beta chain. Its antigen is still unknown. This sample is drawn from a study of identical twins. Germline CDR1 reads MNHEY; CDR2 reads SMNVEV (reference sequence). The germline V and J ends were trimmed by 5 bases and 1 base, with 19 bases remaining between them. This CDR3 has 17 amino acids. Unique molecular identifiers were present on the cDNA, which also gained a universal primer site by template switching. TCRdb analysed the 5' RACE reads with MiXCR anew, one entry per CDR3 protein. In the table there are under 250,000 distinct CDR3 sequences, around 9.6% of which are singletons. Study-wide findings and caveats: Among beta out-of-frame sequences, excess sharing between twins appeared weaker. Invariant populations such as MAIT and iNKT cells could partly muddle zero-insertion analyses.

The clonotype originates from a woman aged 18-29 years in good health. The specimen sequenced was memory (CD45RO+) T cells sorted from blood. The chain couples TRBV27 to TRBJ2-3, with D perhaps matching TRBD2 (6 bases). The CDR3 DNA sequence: TGTGCCAGCAGTCCTGAGGGTGGTAGCGGCCGCACAGATACGCAGTATTTT. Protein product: CASSPEGGSGRTDTQYF.